Each of the 30 T cell receptor beta chains below was sequenced from the same sample in a study of T-cell reconstitution after alpha-beta-depleted transplantation in children. This sample's TCRbeta library carried unique molecular identifier barcodes. TCRdb called the PCR reads again in MiXCR, with one record for every CDR3 protein. This table has more than 400,000 distinct CDR3 sequences, approximately 42% appearing once. Specimen: PBMCs, collected before TCRalphabeta/CD19-depleted stem cell transplant. The receptors were gathered from a girl aged 2 to 10 with aplastic anemia, due to receive a stem cell transplant.

This clonotype was recorded at least ten times. The chain combines TRBV7-9 with TRBJ2-1; TRBD1 matches at 7 bases. Germline trimming cut 5 bases from V and 7 bases from J; bases unmatched to any gene: 2. Germline loops: CDR1 SEHNR, CDR2 FQNEAQ (reference sequence). The CDR3 extends over 12 amino acids. The CDR3 DNA sequence: TGTGCCAGCAGCCGGACAGGAAATGAGCAGTTCTTC. It is translated as CASSRTGNEQFF.

This clonotype is a singleton in its sample. V usage is TRBV9 and J usage is TRBJ2-5, with TRBD2 matching over 16 bases. The CDR3 runs 17 residues. The germline V gene encodes CDR1 SGDLS and CDR2 YYNGEE. Trimming cost V 3 bases and J 5 bases; bases outside gene matches: 7. CDR3 in DNA: TGTGCCAGCAGCGCGGGACTAGCGGGAGGGCCGGGTGAGACCCAGTACTTC. Protein: CASSAGLAGGPGETQYF.

CDR3 sequence reads: CSASGGYYEQYF. The CDR3 DNA reads TGCAGTGCTAGCGGAGGGTATTACGAGCAGTACTTC. V is TRBV20-1 and J is TRBJ2-7, with D possibly being TRBD2 (6 bases). Germline loops: CDR1 DFQATT, CDR2 SNEGSKA (reference sequence). Trimming took off 3 bases at V and 4 bases at J, with 10 bases between the two ends. The CDR3 length is 12 residues.

This clonotype was picked up many times. V and J are TRBV29-1 and TRBJ1-1; D is ambiguous. The CDR3 length is 11 residues. From germline, CDR1 is SQVTM and CDR2 ANQGSEA. The CDR3 here is CRSSRCTEAFF. In nucleotides, the CDR3 is TGCCGTTCTTCCAGGTGCACTGAAGCTTTCTTT.

In this sample, this clonotype turned up a few times. This chain uses TRBV20-1 with TRBJ2-3; D uncertain. Germline V lookup: CDR1 DFQATT, CDR2 SNEGSKA (reference sequence). The length of the CDR3 is 13 residues. Trimming took 5 bases from V and 3 from J, leaving 12 bases between them. Here the CDR3 reads CSAQATGTDTQYF. CDR3 nucleotide sequence: TGCAGTGCTCAAGCGACCGGAACAGATACGCAGTATTTT.

The chain combines TRBV25-1 with TRBJ2-1; D not certain. V was trimmed by 3 bases and J by 11 bases, leaving 8 bases between them. Looked up from germline, CDR1 is MGHDK and CDR2 is SYGVNS. The CDR3 totals 11 residues. In DNA form, the CDR3 reads TGTGCCAGCAGTGACCTAAGCAAGCAGTTCTTC. Its translation is CASSDLSKQFF.

V gene TRBV30 combines with J gene TRBJ2-7; D call uncertain. The CDR3 spans 11 residues. Trimming took 4 bases from V and 6 from J, leaving 10 bases between them. Germline CDR1 reads GTSNPN; CDR2 reads SVGIG (reference sequence). CDR3 DNA sequence: TGTGCCTGGAACCAATGGGGCGAGCAGTACTTC. This sequence encodes CAWNQWGEQYF.

This clonotype was observed many times. V gene TRBV28 combines with J gene TRBJ1-1; D not certain. CDR3 length: 14 amino acids. Germline values: CDR1 MDHEN, CDR2 SYDVKM. Trimming took off 6 bases at V and 0 bases at J, with 11 bases between the two ends. The CDR3 loop reads CASSPRTLNTEAFF. The CDR3 DNA reads TGTGCCAGCAGCCCCCGGACTCTGAACACTGAAGCTTTCTTT. The full variable domain, in which reference TRBV28 and TRBJ1-1 provide the parts outside the CDR3, is DVKVTQSSRYLVKRTGEKVFLECVQDMDHENMFWYRQDPGLGLRLIYFSYDVKMKEKGDIPEGYSVSREKKERFSLILESASTNQTSMYLCASSPRTLNTEAFFGQGTRLTVV.

This clonotype was observed at least ten times. J is TRBJ2-7 and V is TRBV7-8; D remains ambiguous. Trimming removed 4 bases from V and 7 bases from J, with 20 bases in between. Germline CDR1 is SGHVS and CDR2 is FQNEAQ. The CDR3 is 15 amino acids. The CDR3 sequence is CASSSGWAVLREQYF. The DNA for the CDR3 is TGTGCCAGCAGCTCAGGCTGGGCGGTCCTGAGGGAGCAGTACTTC. The variable domain in full, completed from reference TRBV7-8 and TRBJ2-7, reads GAGVSQSPRYKVAKRGQDVALRCDPISGHVSLFWYQQALGQGPEFLTYFQNEAQLDKSGLPSDRFFAERPEGSVSTLKIQRTQQEDSAVYLCASSSGWAVLREQYFGPGTRLTVT.

V usage is TRBV29-1 and J usage is TRBJ2-7; tentative D call: TRBD1 (6 bases). CDR3 length: 13 residues. Germline V CDR1 and CDR2: SQVTM, ANQGSEA. The V gene lost 4 bases and the J gene lost 0 bases, with 10 bases spanning the gap. The CDR3 protein is CSVAGQHSYEQYF. CDR3 nucleotide sequence: TGCAGCGTTGCCGGACAGCACTCCTACGAGCAGTACTTC.

This clonotype was detected only a few times. The CDR3 region is CASSAHGRRGSTDTQYF. Written as DNA, the CDR3 is TGTGCCAGCAGCGCCCACGGGAGGCGGGGAAGCACAGATACGCAGTATTTT. V usage is TRBV7-3 and J usage is TRBJ2-3; TRBD2 agrees at 7 bases. CDR1 is SGHTA and CDR2 is FQGTGA in the germline V gene. CDR3 size: 17 residues. V shed 5 bases, J shed 0 bases, and the junction held 11 bases outside the gene matches.

The chain recombines TRBV7-6 with TRBJ2-6, with 7 bases lining up with TRBD2. Looked up from germline, CDR1 is SGHVS and CDR2 is FNYEAQ. After removal of 4 bases from V and 6 bases from J, the junction contained 18 bases not matched to a gene. The length of the CDR3 is 19 residues. CDR3 bases: TGTGCCAGCAGCTCCTACCTTAGCTCAAGACAGCGGGAGGCCAACGTCCTGACTTTC. Protein sequence: CASSSYLSSRQREANVLTF.

This clonotype has a count of ten or more. The chain joins TRBV5-1 to TRBJ2-7; the D is unclear. The CDR3 has 12 residues. V lost 4 bases to trimming and J lost 5 bases, with 10 bases between them. Germline V gene lookup returns CDR1 SGHRS and CDR2 YFSETQ. This CDR3 reads CASSRASDEQYF. The CDR3 DNA reads TGCGCCAGCAGCAGGGCCTCGGACGAGCAGTACTTC.

This clonotype showed up just a few times. The gene calls are TRBV14 and TRBJ1-4, with D unresolved. CDR1 is SGHDN and CDR2 is FVKESK in the germline V gene. Trimming took off 2 bases at V and 2 bases at J, with 9 bases between the two ends. This CDR3 spans 15 amino acids. The CDR3, as DNA: TGTGCCAGCAGCCAAACAATCAATACTAATGAAAAACTGTTTTTT. Translated, it gives CASSQTINTNEKLFF.

V usage is TRBV14 and J usage is TRBJ2-3, with 7 bases lining up with TRBD1. CDR1 is SGHDN, CDR2 FVKESK, per germline. The CDR3 covers 15 residues. V lost 3 bases to trimming and J lost 0 bases; unmatched junction nucleotides: 3. CDR3 coding DNA: TGTGCCAGCAGCCAGGGGGACAGCAGCACAGATACGCAGTATTTT. It translates to CASSQGDSSTDTQYF.

The V call is TRBV7-9, the J call TRBJ2-1; D is undetermined. V was shortened by 5 bases and J by 10 bases, with 12 bases between the two germline ends. CDR3 length: 12 residues. From germline, CDR1 is SEHNR and CDR2 FQNEAQ (reference sequence). CDR3 loop: CASSQSAGEQFF. The CDR3 region has the DNA TGTGCCAGCAGCCAGTCGGCTGGGGAGCAGTTCTTC.

The V call is TRBV5-6, the J call TRBJ1-1, with TRBD1 matching 8 bases. The CDR3 loop spans 14 amino acids. Germline trimming cut 3 bases from V and 1 base from J; bases unmatched to any gene: 2. Germline CDR1 reads SGHDT; CDR2 reads YYEEEE. Here the CDR3 DNA reads TGTGCCAGCAGCTACGGGACAGGGAACACTGAAGCTTTCTTT. Its protein product is CASSYGTGNTEAFF.

There are a few counts of this clonotype. V and J are TRBV20-1 and TRBJ1-5; 10 nucleotides agree with TRBD1. V lost 6 bases and J lost 5; bases outside the gene matches: 10. The CDR3 has 15 residues. Per germline, CDR1 DFQATT and CDR2 SNEGSKA (reference sequence). Here the CDR3 reads CSAEDRGQLDQPQHF. For the CDR3, the DNA is TGCAGTGCGGAAGACAGGGGGCAATTGGATCAGCCCCAGCATTTT.

The chain is built from TRBV6-1 and TRBJ2-7; perhaps TRBD1 as D (6 bases). Trimming took 6 bases from V and 0 from J, leaving 15 bases between them. The length of the CDR3 is 15 residues. From germline, CDR1 is MNHNS and CDR2 SASEGT. The CDR3 sequence is CASRNDRTFSYEQYF. The CDR3 nucleotides are TGTGCCAGCAGAAATGACAGGACCTTCTCCTACGAGCAGTACTTC.

This chain uses TRBV29-1 with TRBJ1-2, with TRBD1 identical over 8 bases. Germline V gene lookup returns CDR1 SQVTM and CDR2 ANQGSEA. V lost 6 bases and J lost 4; bases outside the gene matches: 7. CDR3 size: 13 residues. CDR3 sequence: CSVATGVSYGYTF. DNA for the CDR3: TGCAGCGTGGCGACAGGGGTTAGCTATGGCTACACCTTC. Together with reference TRBV29-1 and TRBJ1-2, the CDR3 gives the full variable domain: SAVISQKPSRDICQRGTSLTIQCQVDSQVTMMFWYRQQPGQSLTLIATANQGSEATYESGFVIDKFPISRPNLTFSTLTVSNMSPEDSSIYLCSVATGVSYGYTFGSGTRLTVV.

The chain carries TRBV20-1 and TRBJ2-4; D remains ambiguous. The CDR3 length is 13 residues. Germline CDR1 DFQATT, CDR2 SNEGSKA (reference sequence). Deletions cut 4 bases from V and 3 bases from J, with 10 bases between. In DNA, the CDR3 is TGCAGTGCTAATCCCGTGGTCAAAAACATTCAGTACTTC. Protein: CSANPVVKNIQYF.

This clonotype was counted once. CDR3 bases: TGTGCCAGCAGCTCTGAGGGCTATACAGCGGCAGATACGCAGTATTTT. It yields the protein CASSSEGYTAADTQYF. The V gene is TRBV7-2, the J gene TRBJ2-3; tentatively, D is TRBD2 (5 bases). The CDR3 totals 16 residues. The V end was cut by 4 bases, the J end by 4 bases, with 18 bases between. Germline V lookup: CDR1 SGHTA, CDR2 FQGNSA.

This chain links TRBV4-1 with TRBJ2-7, with D unresolved. From germline, CDR1 is MGHRA and CDR2 YSYEKL. The length of the CDR3 is 18 residues. The V end lost 1 base, the J end lost 4 bases, and 23 bases lay between the germline ends. CDR3 in DNA: TGCGCCAGCAGCCAAGTTTTAGAGCTTGGGCGTCCATTATACGAGCAGTACTTC. Amino acids: CASSQVLELGRPLYEQYF.

This clonotype showed up just a few times. This chain uses TRBV6-5 with TRBJ2-7; D is uncertain. Trimming left V 0 bases short and J 2 bases short, with 8 bases between. The CDR3 length is 14 residues. Looked up from germline, CDR1 is MNHEY and CDR2 is SVGAGI. The CDR3 DNA reads TGTGCCAGCAGTTACTCAGTCCGGACCTACGAGCAGTACTTC. Protein: CASSYSVRTYEQYF.

The rearrangement links TRBV20-1 to TRBJ2-5; TRBD1 aligns across 10 bases. This CDR3 is built from 14 residues. Trimming took 3 bases from V and 4 from J; bases not matched to a gene: 5. Germline V gene data show CDR1 as DFQATT and CDR2 as SNEGSKA (reference sequence). CDR3 in DNA: TGCAGTGCTAGCGACCGGGACAGGGGAGAGACCCAGTACTTC. This sequence encodes CSASDRDRGETQYF.

This sequence joins TRBV20-1 and TRBJ2-5, with 10 bases lining up with TRBD1. With V trimmed by 1 base and J by 5 bases, 7 bases remained unmatched. CDR3 length: 15 residues. Germline-derived CDR1 and CDR2 are DFQATT and SNEGSKA (reference sequence). CDR3 DNA: TGCAGTGCTAGAGGCCTGGGACAGGGGAGGGAGACCCAGTACTTC. Encoded protein: CSARGLGQGRETQYF.

This clonotype was counted many times. The chain is built from TRBV18 and TRBJ2-3; 7 bases line up with TRBD1. Trimming at V came to 3 bases and at J to 3 bases, leaving 0 bases not matched to a gene. This CDR3 comprises 13 residues. Germline CDR1 reads KGHSH; CDR2 reads LQKENI. The CDR3 loop reads CASSPGQTDTQYF. The CDR3 DNA reads as TGTGCCAGCTCACCGGGACAGACAGATACGCAGTATTTT.

This clonotype was found many times. The V gene is TRBV7-2, the J gene TRBJ2-5; D is unresolved. This CDR3 comprises 13 residues. The germline CDR1 and CDR2 sequences are SGHTA and FQGNSA. V was trimmed by 5 bases and J by 2 bases, leaving 9 bases between them. The chain's CDR3 is CASSPGPQETQYF. The CDR3 nucleotides are TGTGCCAGCAGCCCAGGACCTCAAGAGACCCAGTACTTC.

The rearrangement joins TRBV4-1 to TRBJ2-2; the D call may be TRBD1 or TRBD2 (5 bases each). CDR3 length: 16 amino acids. V gave up 1 base and J gave up 0 bases, with 9 bases separating them. Germline loops: CDR1 MGHRA, CDR2 YSYEKL. CDR3 coding DNA: TGCGCCAGCAGCCAAGGGGACCGGTCGAACACCGGGGAGCTGTTTTTT. This gives the protein CASSQGDRSNTGELFF.

This clonotype was seen more than once but under ten times. The gene calls are TRBV20-1 and TRBJ1-2; TRBD1 matches at 7 bases. With V trimmed by 7 bases and J by 7 bases, 6 bases remained unmatched. Per the germline V gene, CDR1 is DFQATT and CDR2 is SNEGSKA (reference sequence). The CDR3 length is 11 residues. The CDR3 nucleotides are TGCAGTGGCGACGCAGGGGGTGGCTACACCTTC. Translated: CSGDAGGGYTF.